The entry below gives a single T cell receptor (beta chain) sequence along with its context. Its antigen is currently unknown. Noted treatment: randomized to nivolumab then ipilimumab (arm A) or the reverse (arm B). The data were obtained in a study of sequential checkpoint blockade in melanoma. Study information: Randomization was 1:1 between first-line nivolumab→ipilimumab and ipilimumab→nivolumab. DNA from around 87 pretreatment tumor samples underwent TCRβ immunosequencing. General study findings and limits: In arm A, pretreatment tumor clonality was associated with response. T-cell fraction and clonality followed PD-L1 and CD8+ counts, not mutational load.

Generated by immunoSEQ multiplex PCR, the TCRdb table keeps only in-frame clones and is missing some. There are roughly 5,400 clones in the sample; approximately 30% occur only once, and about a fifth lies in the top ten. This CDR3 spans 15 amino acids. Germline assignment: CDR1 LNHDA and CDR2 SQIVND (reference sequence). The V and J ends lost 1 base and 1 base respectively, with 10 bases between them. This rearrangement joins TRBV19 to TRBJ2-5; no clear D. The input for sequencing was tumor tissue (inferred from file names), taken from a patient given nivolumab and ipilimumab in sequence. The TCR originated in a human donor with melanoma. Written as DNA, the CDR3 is TGTGCCAGTAGTATAGGGTCGGCGGTCCAAGAGACCCAGTACTTC. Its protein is CASSIGSAVQETQYF.